The rows below give T cell receptor beta chains drawn from one sample of a study of identical twins. TCRdb ran MiXCR on the 5' RACE reads and lists one entry per CDR3 protein. This table has about 890,000 distinct CDR3 sequences, about 12% appearing once. The same data also went into a second study, on yellow fever vaccine responses in identical twins.

Material for sequencing was PBMCs. The receptor set was obtained from a woman under 30 in good health. CDR3s include the opening cysteine and the closing phenylalanine or tryptophan. D genes are given only for firm matches. Clone size, where shown, is once, few, many, or a class for clones that have expanded.

j_call d_call clone_size v_call cdr3_aa cdr3_nt
TRBJ2-2 . . TRBV4-1 CASSPRDLKNTGELFF TGCGCCAGCAGCCCCAGGGACTTGAAGAACACCGGGGAGCTGTTTTTT
TRBJ2-2 . . TRBV6-1 CASSRTTTTGELFF TGTGCCAGCAGCCGGACTACCACGACCGGGGAGCTGTTTTTT
TRBJ2-3 TRBD2 . TRBV20-1 CSARPAGGGSTDTQYF TGCAGTGCTAGACCAGCGGGAGGTGGGTCCACAGATACGCAGTATTTT
TRBJ2-5 . . TRBV5-4 CASSPQVDQETQYF TGTGCCAGCAGCCCCCAGGTCGACCAAGAGACCCAGTACTTC
TRBJ2-1 TRBD2 . TRBV4-2 CASSQDPERGGDYNEQFF TGTGCCAGCAGCCAAGATCCGGAACGGGGGGGTGACTACAATGAGCAGTTCTTC
TRBJ2-3 TRBD1 . TRBV29-1 CSVEVAGGVDTQYF TGCAGCGTTGAAGTTGCAGGGGGAGTAGATACGCAGTATTTT
TRBJ2-7 TRBD1 . TRBV12-3/TRBV12-4 CASSRGQGFLSSYEQYF TGTGCCAGCAGCCGGGGACAGGGCTTCCTTAGCTCCTACGAGCAGTACTTC
TRBJ1-5 TRBD1 . TRBV28 CASSRLGQGFQPQHF TGTGCCAGCAGCCGCCTGGGACAGGGTTTTCAGCCCCAGCATTTT
TRBJ2-1 . few TRBV6-4 CASSVGQGPYNEQFF TGTGCCAGCAGTGTAGGGCAGGGCCCCTACAATGAGCAGTTCTTC
TRBJ2-5 TRBD1 many TRBV25-1 CASSVRQGPFPQETQYF TGTGCCAGCAGTGTTCGACAGGGGCCCTTTCCCCAAGAGACCCAGTACTTC
TRBJ1-6 TRBD1 . TRBV3-1 CASSQDWGDRGPLHF TGTGCCAGCAGCCAAGACTGGGGGGACAGGGGGCCCCTCCACTTT
TRBJ1-2 . . TRBV3-1 CASSQEGGGDYGYAF TGTGCCAGCAGCCAAGAAGGGGGAGGTGACTATGGCTACGCCTTC
TRBJ2-3 . . TRBV20-1 CSATQGLPSPDTQYF TGCAGTGCTACGCAGGGGCTTCCATCTCCAGATACGCAGTATTTT
TRBJ2-7 TRBD2 . TRBV9 CASSVEGTSGYEQYF TGTGCCAGCAGCGTAGAGGGGACTAGCGGATACGAGCAGTACTTC
TRBJ2-2 TRBD2 few TRBV7-2 CASSLAGGSVGELFF TGTGCCAGCAGCTTAGCGGGGGGGTCGGTCGGGGAGCTGTTTTTT
TRBJ1-5 . many TRBV12-3/TRBV12-4 CASKQGNQPQHF TGTGCCAGCAAACAGGGCAATCAGCCCCAGCATTTT
TRBJ2-2 TRBD2 . TRBV4-2 CASSHGGLAGAKNTGELFF TGTGCCAGCAGCCACGGGGGACTAGCGGGGGCAAAGAACACCGGGGAGCTGTTTTTT
TRBJ2-2 TRBD2 few TRBV6-4 CASSEWLAGNTGELFF TGTGCCAGCAGTGAATGGCTAGCGGGGAACACCGGGGAGCTGTTTTTT
TRBJ2-5 . . TRBV5-4 CASSSGTLRETQYF TGTGCCAGCAGCTCCGGGACACTGCGGGAGACCCAGTACTTC
TRBJ2-7 . many TRBV3-1 CASSQEGTYEQYF TGTGCCAGCAGCCAAGAGGGGACCTACGAGCAGTACTTC
TRBJ1-2 . many TRBV29-1 CSVENIEGTYGYTF TGCAGCGTTGAAAATATCGAGGGGACCTATGGCTACACCTTC
TRBJ2-1 . . TRBV4-2 CASSQDRSVGGNNEQFF TGTGCCAGCAGCCAAGATCGCTCCGTCGGGGGTAACAATGAGCAGTTCTTC
TRBJ2-1 . many TRBV25-1 CASSESGGEQFF TGTGCCAGCAGTGAATCTGGGGGTGAGCAGTTCTTC
TRBJ2-1 TRBD1 many TRBV5-1 CASSLNRGSDEQFF TGCGCCAGCAGCTTGAACAGGGGTTCGGATGAGCAGTTCTTC
TRBJ2-5 . many TRBV2 CASGTTQETQYF TGTGCCAGCGGGACAACCCAAGAGACCCAGTACTTC
TRBJ2-1 . few TRBV12-3/TRBV12-4 CASSSRRLSSYNEQFF TGTGCCAGCAGTAGTCGGAGATTAAGCTCCTACAATGAGCAGTTCTTC
TRBJ2-1 TRBD1 few TRBV12-3/TRBV12-4 CASSQPDRGLNEQFF TGTGCCAGCAGCCAACCGGACAGGGGGCTTAATGAGCAGTTCTTC
TRBJ2-7 TRBD2 . TRBV29-1 CSVAPLAGVYYEQYF TGCAGCGTTGCCCCCCTAGCGGGAGTTTACTACGAGCAGTACTTC
TRBJ2-7 . many TRBV21-1 CASSKTAYWRSSYEQYF TGTGCCAGCAGCAAGACCGCGTATTGGAGGAGCTCCTACGAGCAGTACTTC
TRBJ2-4 . . TRBV21-1 CASSTPDQENIQYF TGTGCCAGCAGCACCCCGGACCAGGAGAACATTCAGTACTTC
TRBJ2-5 TRBD1 . TRBV12-3/TRBV12-4 CATGQGAKTQYF TGTGCCACCGGACAGGGGGCAAAGACCCAGTACTTC
TRBJ1-2 . few TRBV20-1 CSARRRPWSYTF TGCAGTGCTAGACGCCGGCCCTGGAGCTACACCTTC
TRBJ2-1 TRBD2 . TRBV2 CASKGLSGGHSYNEQFF TGTGCCAGCAAAGGGCTTAGCGGGGGCCACTCCTACAATGAGCAGTTCTTC
TRBJ2-5 . few TRBV3-1 CASSRWDRQETQYF TGTGCCAGCAGCCGATGGGACCGTCAAGAGACCCAGTACTTC
TRBJ1-4 . many TRBV5-1 CASSGGPGEKLFF TGCGCCAGCAGTGGAGGGCCGGGTGAAAAACTGTTTTTT
TRBJ2-3 TRBD1 . TRBV5-5 CASSLRTGGADTQYF TGTGCCAGCAGCCTCAGGACAGGGGGCGCAGATACGCAGTATTTT
TRBJ2-2 TRBD2 many TRBV15 CATSRRGLAGAGELFF TGTGCCACCAGCAGAAGGGGACTAGCGGGAGCCGGGGAGCTGTTTTTT
TRBJ1-1 . few TRBV6-5 CASSYLLTSKGSTEAFF TGTGCCAGCAGTTATCTCCTCACATCGAAGGGAAGCACTGAAGCTTTCTTT
TRBJ2-3 TRBD1 many TRBV11-2 CASSLGGRDRDTQYF TGTGCCAGCAGCTTAGGCGGCCGGGACAGAGATACGCAGTATTTT
TRBJ2-7 TRBD2 few TRBV12-3/TRBV12-4 CASSPQGLAGGREQYF TGTGCCAGCAGTCCCCAGGGACTAGCGGGAGGTAGAGAGCAGTACTTC
TRBJ2-1 TRBD1 . TRBV14 CASSQAPGQAISSYNEQFF TGTGCCAGCAGCCAGGCACCGGGACAGGCAATATCTTCCTACAATGAGCAGTTCTTC
TRBJ1-5 TRBD1 few TRBV6-5 CASSSSKTGTVNQPQHF TGTGCCAGCAGCTCCTCTAAGACCGGGACAGTCAATCAGCCCCAGCATTTT
TRBJ2-1 . . TRBV9 CASSAGPRDEQFF TGTGCCAGCAGCGCGGGACCGAGGGATGAGCAGTTCTTC
TRBJ2-3 TRBD2 many TRBV10-3 CAIGGTSGITDTQYF TGTGCCATCGGGGGGACTAGCGGGATTACAGATACGCAGTATTTT
TRBJ2-5 . . TRBV24-1 CATSDPQGPLTQYF TGTGCCACCAGTGACCCACAGGGCCCTCTGACCCAGTACTTC
TRBJ1-6 . many TRBV28 CASSGQNYNSPLHF TGTGCCAGCAGTGGACAGAACTATAATTCACCCCTCCACTTT
TRBJ2-1 TRBD2 many TRBV5-1 CASSSAGVSYNEQFF TGCGCCAGCAGCTCAGCGGGAGTGTCCTACAATGAGCAGTTCTTC
TRBJ2-1 . few TRBV13 CASSLEGLQSSYNEQFF TGTGCCAGCAGCTTAGAAGGGTTGCAGAGCTCCTACAATGAGCAGTTCTTC
TRBJ2-1 . once TRBV28 CASSFRVRDNEQFF TGTGCCAGCAGTTTTCGTGTTAGGGACAATGAGCAGTTCTTC
TRBJ1-3 TRBD1 many TRBV7-9 CASSTSTGFGNTIYF TGTGCCAGCAGCACCTCGACAGGGTTTGGAAACACCATATATTTT
TRBJ2-5 . few TRBV10-3 CAISESTAFETQYF TGTGCCATCAGTGAGTCGACTGCTTTTGAGACCCAGTACTTC
TRBJ2-5 . many TRBV24-1 CATSKPGLTQYF TGTGCCACCAGTAAGCCCGGGTTGACCCAGTACTTC
TRBJ1-6 . . TRBV5-1 CASSSRTPDSPLHF TGCGCCAGCAGCTCCCGCACTCCGGATTCACCCCTCCACTTT
TRBJ2-5 TRBD2 few TRBV5-1 CASSTGLAGNRCF TGCGCCAGCAGCACGGGACTAGCGGGCAACCGTTGCTTC
TRBJ2-1 TRBD2 many TRBV4-1 CASSQGSGSGDNEQFF TGCGCCAGCAGCCAAGGGAGCGGGAGCGGCGACAATGAGCAGTTCTTC
TRBJ1-2 . . TRBV12-3/TRBV12-4 CASSLRGTTAVGYTF TGTGCCAGCAGTTTGCGGGGTACCACCGCCGTGGGCTACACCTTC
TRBJ1-2 . few TRBV7-9 CASSSQSPGRDYGYTF TGTGCCAGCAGCTCGCAAAGTCCAGGGAGAGACTATGGCTACACCTTC
TRBJ2-2 . few TRBV12-3/TRBV12-4 CASSLIARGSPELFF TGTGCCAGCAGTTTAATCGCGAGGGGGAGTCCCGAGCTGTTTTTT
TRBJ2-1 TRBD2 . TRBV11-2 CASSPSMGGGSNEQFF TGTGCCAGCAGCCCATCTATGGGCGGGGGGTCAAATGAGCAGTTCTTC